This T cell receptor (delta chain) is drawn from a study of gammadelta T cells in human blood. TCRdb used CATT to re-call clones from the RT-PCR reads. The data contain 300 to 450 delta-chain clones, more than 8% of them singletons. The specimen sequenced was non-Vgamma9Vdelta2 gamma-delta T cells from adult blood. Source of these receptors: a human donor.

The chain has TRDV2 and TRDJ1; TRDD3 agrees at 9 bases. V shed 1 base, J shed 0 bases, and the junction held 8 bases outside the gene matches. The CDR3 sequence is 17 residues long. Germline loops: CDR1 GEAIGNYY, CDR2 EKD. The CDR3 sequence is CACDTMLGDRYTDKLIF. The CDR3 DNA follows: TGTGCCTGTGACACTATGCTGGGGGATCGGTACACCGATAAACTCATCTTT.